In this sample, the clone carrying this TCR beta chain turned up once. The antigen remains undetermined. This sample was included in a study of shared clonotypes between healthy human individuals. Study results and limitations: Clonotype sharing across several donors was observed for roughly 5% of naive CD4 clonotypes. Naive subsets generally had larger estimated richness than memory subsets. In having few donors, the study represented limited genetic and exposure-history diversity.

This CDR3 is 16 amino acids long. V was cut by 0 bases and J by 0 bases, with 9 bases left in between. CDR1 SGHAT and CDR2 FQNNGV come from the germline V gene. Sequenced by immunoSEQ multiplex PCR; TCRdb stores in-frame clones only, minus some. Of roughly 1,800,000 clones listed, about 95% are singletons. CD45RO-negative CD8 cells positively selected for CCR7 made up the naive population, which excluded terminally differentiated effector memory CD45RA+ cells. The TCR was taken from a man between 18 and 29 years old in good health. J is TRBJ1-3 and V is TRBV11-2; D is perhaps TRBD1 (5 bases). The sequenced sample was naive CD8+ T cells sorted from blood. The CDR3 nucleotides read TGTGCCAGCAGCTTAGAGGGGACGGTCTCTGGAAACACCATATATTTT. Protein product: CASSLEGTVSGNTIYF.